The source of this T cell receptor beta chain is a study of shared clonotypes between healthy human individuals. Some clones are missing from TCRdb's copy, which holds only in-frame ones; the method was immunoSEQ multiplex PCR. The table has around 690,000 clones, 90% seen once. With 4 bases removed from V and 7 bases from J, the gap between germline ends came to 12 bases. CDR3 size: 13 residues. CDR1 SGHDT and CDR2 YYEEEE come from the germline V gene. The receptor was derived from a man in his late teens or twenties in good health. Some clones in this sample may be carry-over from other donors' samples. Sequencing was carried out using memory CD8+ T cells from PBMCs. Subset noted: CD45RO+ cells pooled with CCR7-negative TemRA cells. This rearrangement joins TRBV5-6 to TRBJ2-1; D possibly matches TRBD1 or TRBD2 (7 bases each). CDR3 sequence (DNA): TGTGCCAGCAGCGTTCAGGGGGGGAATGAGCAGTTCTTC. Its translation: CASSVQGGNEQFF.